This TCR beta chain was sequenced for a study of cytomegalovirus exposure and HLA in healthy donors. 60 Vbeta and 13 Jbeta primers were used in PCR. Sequenced by immunoSEQ multiplex PCR; TCRdb stores in-frame clones only, minus some. Of 150,000 to 200,000 clones listed, approximately 80% are singletons. Trimming stripped 3 bases from V and 3 bases from J, with 5 bases between. Germline V gives CDR1 MDHEN, CDR2 SYDVKM. This CDR3 comprises 12 residues. The receptor was derived from a male donor in good health and CMV-seronegative. The V call is TRBV28, the J call TRBJ1-2; no clear D gene. Sequencing was carried out using PBMCs. CDR3 region: CASSFDYYGYTF. The CDR3 bases are TGTGCCAGCAGTTTTGACTACTATGGCTACACCTTC.